What follows describes a single T cell receptor beta chain. The data stem from a study of OX40 agonist ivuxolimab in advanced cancers. Background on the study: Ivuxolimab was administered intravenously to patients at 0.01 to 10 mg/kg every 2 weeks. Patients in dose escalation had liver, melanoma, kidney or head and neck cancers. Partial responses were achieved by three patients, one with hepatocellular carcinoma and two with cutaneous melanoma.

The protocol was immunoSEQ multiplex PCR, while the TCRdb copy is restricted to in-frame clones and leaves out a portion. The repertoire has some 140,000 clones, 90% of them found once; the top ten carry around 0.99%. V was clipped by 6 bases and J by 4 bases, with 12 bases between them. The CDR3 sequence is 13 residues long. Germline V gene data show CDR1 as KGHSH and CDR2 as LQKENI. This TCR came from an adult with an advanced solid tumor such as melanoma, head and neck, liver or kidney cancer. V usage is TRBV18 and J usage is TRBJ1-2; D gene uncertain. The sequencing used CD4+ or CD8+ T cells sorted from blood, collected in a trial of the OX40 agonist ivuxolimab. CDR3 residues: CASSPGGRYGYTF. CDR3 nucleotides: TGTGCCAGCTCTCCCGGTGGGCGCTATGGCTACACCTTC.